This T cell receptor (beta chain) was recorded in a study of blood T cells in healthy people across ages. Study-level points and caveats: Donors of long life had a larger count of naive CD4+ cells and greater diversity than aged donors.

V lost 4 bases and J lost 2, with 13 bases in between. This CDR3 region has 15 residues. Germline V gives CDR1 SGDLS, CDR2 YYNGEE. Details on this clonotype: As yet, its antigen is unknown.

Alongside a J-beta primer mix, a sample-barcoded 5' primer served in a second PCR lasting about 6 to 11 cycles. A 12-random-nucleotide template-switch adaptor tagged each cDNA molecule. Each sample yielded at least 2.5 million CDR3-containing paired-end reads. TCRdb reprocessed the 5' RACE reads via MiXCR and lists one record per CDR3 protein. The table shows 450,000 to 700,000 distinct CDR3 sequences, with roughly a quarter occurring only once. Extraction of total RNA produced a minimum of 5 micrograms from each sample. Sequenced input: blood. V usage is TRBV9 and J usage is TRBJ2-1; possibly TRBD1 for D (5 bases). The source is a woman in her 70s in good health. CDR3 residues: CASSPYRGPYNEQFF. DNA for the CDR3: TGTGCCAGCAGCCCTTATAGGGGCCCCTACAATGAGCAGTTCTTC.